The table lists the clone carrying this TCR beta chain with a few counts. The target antigen is unknown. MiXCR was run by TCRdb on the RT-PCR reads, yielding one entry per CDR3 protein. The profile shows roughly 520,000 distinct CDR3 sequences, roughly 27% of them singletons. The CDR3 runs 13 residues. From germline, CDR1 is SGHDT and CDR2 YYEEEE. V gave up 0 bases and J gave up 12 bases, with 15 bases separating them. This sample was taken from a study of response to subunit inactivated influenza vaccine. Study-level results: Researchers suggested that each seasonal influenza vaccination recruits few new T cells.

The sample here was CD4+ T cells sorted from PBMCs, taken around 5 days after vaccination. The chain links TRBV5-6 to TRBJ2-5; D is possibly TRBD2 (6 bases). The source is a man aged 45 to 65 who received an inactivated influenza vaccine. In DNA, the CDR3 is TGTGCCAGCAGCTTGGCGGGTGACAAGCGGGAGTACTTC. Its protein product is CASSLAGDKREYF.